The 32 T cell receptor beta chains given below trace back to one sample, sequenced in a study of blood T cell repertoires in COVID-19. Clones were sequenced by immunoSEQ multiplex PCR, and TCRdb holds only the in-frame ones, with some missing. This sample has approximately 300,000 clones, with about 80% found just once. The sequencing input was peripheral blood. The receptors originated from a person aged 70 to 79 with COVID-19, enrolled during active disease.

The CDR3 DNA sequence: TGTGCCAGCAGCTTAAGAGGCGGGGGCCCCTACGAGCAGTACTTC. Translation gives CASSLRGGGPYEQYF. The gene calls are TRBV7-2 and TRBJ2-7, with D possibly being TRBD2 (7 bases). CDR1 and CDR2 from the germline V gene are SGHTA and FQGNSA. The V and J ends lost 2 bases and 2 bases respectively, with 13 bases between them. The CDR3 extends over 15 amino acids.

V is TRBV7-2 and J is TRBJ2-7; 7 nucleotides line up with TRBD1. CDR1 and CDR2 from the germline V gene are SGHTA and FQGNSA. Trimming at V came to 5 bases and at J to 2 bases, leaving 6 bases not matched to a gene. The CDR3 consists of 14 residues. The CDR3 protein is CASSPRDSTYEQYF. Here the CDR3 DNA reads TGTGCCAGCAGCCCCCGGGACAGCACCTACGAGCAGTACTTC. Full variable domain (remainder filled in from reference TRBV7-2 and TRBJ2-7): GAGVSQSPSNKVTEKGKDVELRCDPISGHTALYWYRQSLGQGLEFLIYFQGNSAPDKSGLPSDRFSAERTGGSVSTLTIQRTQQEDSAVYLCASSPRDSTYEQYFGPGTRLTVT.

This clone appeared once. CDR3 in DNA: TGCGCCAGCAGCGCCCGGACAGGGGGCTTCTCTGGAAACACCATATATTTT. This codes for CASSARTGGFSGNTIYF. V usage is TRBV5-1 and J usage is TRBJ1-3; 11 bases are shared with TRBD1. J gave up 0 bases and V 4 bases, and 6 bases lay outside the gene matches. Looked up from germline, CDR1 is SGHRS and CDR2 is YFSETQ. The CDR3 consists of 17 residues.

Concerning this clone itself: The limits of the CDR3 on the DNA are not certain, so only TCRdb's listed CDR3 is given. The rearrangement links TRBV30 to TRBJ2-1; the table's D call, TRBD2, has no DNA check behind it. Per germline, CDR1 GTSNPN and CDR2 SVGIG (reference sequence). The CDR3 extends over 14 residues, inclusive of both ends. The CDR3 region is CAWSVASGSTLIFF.

This sequence joins TRBV7-8 and TRBJ1-1, with D tentatively TRBD1 (6 bases). The CDR3 covers 13 residues. V lost 8 bases, J lost 1 base, and 11 bases lay in between. In germline, CDR1 is SGHVS, CDR2 FQNEAQ. The CDR3 coding sequence is TGTGCCAGCCGTCGGGGACAGAACACTGAAGCTTTCTTT. The encoded protein is CASRRGQNTEAFF.

This clone was picked up one time. The chain joins TRBV28 to TRBJ2-2; 7 bases agree with TRBD1. CDR1 MDHEN and CDR2 SYDVKM come from the germline V gene. J was trimmed by 4 bases and V by 6 bases; bases with no gene match: 8. The CDR3 is 15 residues long. CDR3 sequence reads: CASRFTGVRTGELFF. In nucleotides, the CDR3 is TGTGCCAGCAGATTTACAGGGGTTCGCACCGGGGAGCTGTTTTTT. Drawing the rest from reference TRBV28 and TRBJ2-2, the complete variable domain is DVKVTQSSRYLVKRTGEKVFLECVQDMDHENMFWYRQDPGLGLRLIYFSYDVKMKEKGDIPEGYSVSREKKERFSLILESASTNQTSMYLCASRFTGVRTGELFFGEGSRLTVL.

This clone was counted once. Other DNA sequences in this sample translate to the same CDR3. The chain is built from TRBV5-4 and TRBJ2-3; D not resolved. There are 13 residues in the CDR3. Trimming took 0 bases from V and 1 from J, leaving 3 bases between them. CDR1 is SGHNT and CDR2 is YYREEE in the germline V gene (reference sequence). The CDR3 is CASSLAGTDTQYF. As DNA, the CDR3 is TGTGCCAGCAGCTTGGCCGGCACAGATACGCAGTATTTT.

The V gene is TRBV7-9, the J gene TRBJ2-3; TRBD2 agrees at 8 bases. J lost 2 bases, V lost 6 bases, and 1 base had no gene match. The CDR3 is 13 residues long. CDR1 is SEHNR and CDR2 is FQNEAQ in the germline V gene (reference sequence). The CDR3 sequence is CASSSGATDTQYF. As DNA, the CDR3 is TGTGCCAGCAGTAGCGGGGCCACAGATACGCAGTATTTT. The full variable domain, completed using reference TRBV7-9 and TRBJ2-3, is DTGVSQNPRHKITKRGQNVTFRCDPISEHNRLYWYRQTLGQGPEFLTYFQNEAQLEKSRLLSDRFSAERPKGSFSTLEIQRTEQGDSAMYLCASSSGATDTQYFGPGTRLTVL.

V is TRBV23-1 and J is TRBJ2-5; 12 bases align to TRBD2. TRBV23-1 is an ORF, and what it does is uncertain. With 3 bases clipped from V and 2 bases from J, the junction kept 7 bases outside the gene matches. The CDR3 is made up of 17 amino acids. The CDR3 sequence is CASSHYTSGGNQETQYF. CDR3 nucleotide sequence: TGCGCCAGCAGTCATTACACTAGCGGGGGGAATCAAGAGACCCAGTACTTC.

A note on this clone: A read error may produce the germline difference seen at one junction end. The chain joins TRBV5-1 to TRBJ2-5; D unclear. CDR1 is SGHRS and CDR2 is YFSETQ in the germline V gene. The CDR3 runs to 12 residues. The chain's CDR3 is CANSLQSETQYF. The CDR3 DNA reads as TGCGCCAACAGCTTGCAGTCGGAGACCCAGTACTTC.

The chain couples TRBV20-1 to TRBJ1-6, with D possibly matching TRBD1 (5 bases). Trimming stripped 3 bases from V and 8 bases from J, with 14 bases between. The CDR3 covers 14 residues. Looked up from germline, CDR1 is DFQATT and CDR2 is SNEGSKA (reference sequence). This CDR3 reads CSASQGRSDSPLHF. In DNA, the CDR3 is TGCAGTGCTAGTCAGGGTCGATCGGATTCACCCCTCCACTTT.

The gene calls are TRBV6-5 and TRBJ1-1; a possible D gene is TRBD1 (5 bases). CDR1 and CDR2 from the germline V gene are MNHEY and SVGAGI. V gave up 0 bases and J gave up 4 bases, with 12 bases separating them. This CDR3 spans 15 amino acids. CDR3 sequence reads: CASSYSPGLGTEAFF. CDR3 bases: TGTGCCAGCAGTTACTCCCCAGGGTTGGGCACTGAAGCTTTCTTT.

The rearrangement joins TRBV27 to TRBJ2-2; no reliable D call. CDR3 length: 12 residues. V shed 3 bases and J shed 7 bases, with 6 bases lying between them. Germline V lookup: CDR1 MNHEY, CDR2 SMNVEV (reference sequence). The DNA of the CDR3 is TGTGCCAGCAGTTTCTTCGGCGGGGAGCTGTTTTTT. Its translation: CASSFFGGELFF.

The chain links TRBV7-9 to TRBJ1-2; 8 bases map to TRBD1. This CDR3 spans 16 amino acids. Germline values: CDR1 SEHNR, CDR2 FQNEAQ (reference sequence). Trimming removed 5 bases from V and 4 bases from J; junction bases left unmatched: 12. For the CDR3, the DNA is TGTGCCAGCAGCGCCCGATCCAGGGGGCGAGGCTATGGCTACACCTTC. Encoded protein: CASSARSRGRGYGYTF. Together with reference TRBV7-9 and TRBJ1-2, the CDR3 gives the full variable domain: DTGVSQNPRHKITKRGQNVTFRCDPISEHNRLYWYRQTLGQGPEFLTYFQNEAQLEKSRLLSDRFSAERPKGSFSTLEIQRTEQGDSAMYLCASSARSRGRGYGYTFGSGTRLTVV.

This sequence joins TRBV14 and TRBJ2-1, with 9 bases fitting TRBD2. The CDR3 consists of 11 residues. CDR1 is SGHDN, CDR2 FVKESK, per germline. Trimming cost V 11 bases and J 8 bases; bases outside gene matches: 4. The CDR3 sequence: CARGGGDEQFF. CDR3 DNA sequence: TGTGCCCGGGGCGGGGGGGATGAGCAGTTCTTC.

The V gene is TRBV15, the J gene TRBJ2-5; 7 nucleotides align to TRBD2. The V gene's germline CDR1 is LNHNV and CDR2 YYDKDF (reference sequence). CDR3 length: 16 amino acids. Germline trimming cut 5 bases from V and 4 bases from J; bases unmatched to any gene: 13. CDR3 in amino acids: CATSGRRGSVRETQYF. DNA for the CDR3: TGTGCCACCAGCGGGAGACGCGGGAGTGTTAGAGAGACCCAGTACTTC.

V usage is TRBV18 and J usage is TRBJ1-3; D unclear. This CDR3 region has 13 residues. Trimming took off 0 bases at V and 7 bases at J, with 7 bases between the two ends. Germline values: CDR1 KGHSH, CDR2 LQKENI. The CDR3 nucleotides read TGTGCCAGCTCACCACCGGCTAGGAACACCATATATTTT. Translation: CASSPPARNTIYF.

This chain uses TRBV6-5 with TRBJ2-1; TRBD2 aligns across 16 bases. Trimming cost V 8 bases and J 8 bases; bases outside gene matches: 3. Germline V gene sequence: CDR1 MNHEY, CDR2 SVGAGI. This CDR3 spans 14 amino acids. CDR3 sequence: CASGGLAGGHEQFF. For the CDR3, the DNA is TGTGCCAGCGGGGGACTAGCGGGAGGGCATGAGCAGTTCTTC.

The rearrangement links TRBV9 to TRBJ2-5; unclear D gene. V lost 0 bases to trimming and J lost 9 bases, with 9 bases between them. Per germline, CDR1 SGDLS and CDR2 YYNGEE. The CDR3 consists of 12 residues. This CDR3 is CASSVGEAPQYF. The CDR3 DNA sequence: TGTGCCAGCAGCGTAGGCGAGGCGCCCCAGTACTTC.

The chain couples TRBV18 to TRBJ2-5; D possibly corresponds to TRBD1 (5 bases). Germline-derived CDR1 and CDR2 are KGHSH and LQKENI. CDR3 length: 16 amino acids. V was shortened by 5 bases and J by 2 bases, with 18 bases between the two germline ends. CDR3 protein: CASSGLTANLQETQYF. The CDR3 coding sequence is TGTGCCAGCTCAGGGCTGACAGCAAATCTTCAAGAGACCCAGTACTTC.

The chain carries TRBV2 and TRBJ1-3, with 9 bases identical to TRBD1. Germline assignment: CDR1 SNHLY and CDR2 FYNNEI. Germline trimming cut 5 bases from V and 4 bases from J; bases unmatched to any gene: 12. The CDR3 totals 17 residues. The CDR3 DNA reads as TGTGCCAGCAGTTTGTACGGTCTGGGACAGGGAGGAAACACCATATATTTT. The encoded protein is CASSLYGLGQGGNTIYF.

The chain is built from TRBV30 and TRBJ1-1; D gene unclear. This CDR3 spans 13 amino acids. Germline V gene lookup returns CDR1 GTSNPN and CDR2 SVGIG (reference sequence). Trimming took 4 bases from V and 3 from J, leaving 12 bases between them. The CDR3 region is CAWTGSGDTEAFF. CDR3 coding DNA: TGTGCCTGGACAGGTAGCGGGGACACTGAAGCTTTCTTT.

V gene TRBV9 combines with J gene TRBJ1-3; D remains unclear. Germline CDR1 is SGDLS and CDR2 is YYNGEE. V was trimmed by 0 bases and J by 4 bases, leaving 5 bases between them. This CDR3 is 13 amino acids long. The CDR3 protein is CASSVALGNTIYF. The CDR3 region has the DNA TGTGCCAGCAGCGTAGCTCTAGGAAACACCATATATTTT.

The V gene is TRBV10-3, the J gene TRBJ1-1, with 8 bases aligning to TRBD1. The ends lost 8 bases at V and 1 base at J; junction bases unmatched: 6. This CDR3 region has 14 residues. The germline V gene encodes CDR1 ENHRY and CDR2 SYGVKD. CDR3 amino acids: CAIGTGGENTEAFF. The DNA of the CDR3 is TGTGCCATCGGGACAGGTGGGGAGAACACTGAAGCTTTCTTT.

The DNA of the CDR3 is TGCGCCAGCAGCCAAGATCGGGGCTCCTACAATGAGCAGTTCTTC. It encodes CASSQDRGSYNEQFF. V usage is TRBV4-1 and J usage is TRBJ2-1, with D maybe TRBD2 (5 bases). The CDR3 has 15 residues. V gave up 0 bases and J gave up 0 bases, with 6 bases separating them. Germline-derived CDR1 and CDR2 are MGHRA and YSYEKL.

The genes are TRBV5-4 and TRBJ2-3, with D perhaps TRBD2 (7 bases). Germline V gene lookup returns CDR1 SGHNT and CDR2 YYREEE (reference sequence). The V gene lost 0 bases and the J gene lost 3 bases, with 11 bases spanning the gap. This CDR3 is built from 15 residues. CDR3 sequence reads: CASSLEGGRTDTQYF. In nucleotides, the CDR3 is TGTGCCAGCAGCTTGGAGGGGGGGCGGACAGATACGCAGTATTTT.

A single count supports this clone. The V call is TRBV6-6, the J call TRBJ2-5; 12 positions agree with TRBD2. V trimming: 6 bases; J trimming: 7 bases; junction bases outside the gene matches: 6. In germline, CDR1 is MNHNY, CDR2 SVGAGI (reference sequence). The CDR3 has 14 amino acids. CDR3 protein: CASSPTSGGATQYF. The CDR3 bases are TGTGCCAGCAGCCCGACTAGCGGGGGTGCGACCCAGTACTTC.

The chain carries TRBV7-2 and TRBJ1-5; no definite D call. In germline, CDR1 is SGHTA, CDR2 FQGNSA. The CDR3 spans 14 residues. V was pared by 1 base and J by 5 bases, with 9 bases between. CDR3 protein: CASSLDGRDQPQHF. Written as DNA, the CDR3 is TGTGCCAGCAGCTTAGATGGCCGGGATCAGCCCCAGCATTTT.

This sequence joins TRBV7-6 and TRBJ2-7; weak D call: TRBD1 (5 bases). The V end lost 0 bases, the J end lost 2 bases, and 11 bases lay between the germline ends. The germline V gene has CDR1 SGHVS and CDR2 FNYEAQ. The CDR3 runs 15 residues. The CDR3 DNA is TGTGCCAGCAGCTTAGCAGCAGGGTTACCCTACGAGCAGTACTTC. Translating it yields CASSLAAGLPYEQYF. Using reference TRBV7-6 and TRBJ2-7 for the parts outside the CDR3, the full variable domain is GAGVSQSPRYKVTKRGQDVALRCDPISGHVSLYWYRQALGQGPEFLTYFNYEAQQDKSGLPNDRFSAERPEGSISTLTIQRTEQRDSAMYRCASSLAAGLPYEQYFGPGTRLTVT.

The rearrangement links TRBV7-3 to TRBJ2-3, with D hard to call. The CDR3 has 14 residues. The V end lost 2 bases, the J end lost 1 base, and 7 bases lay between the germline ends. Germline assignment: CDR1 SGHTA and CDR2 FQGTGA. This CDR3 reads CASSLVPGTDTQYF. Written as DNA, the CDR3 is TGTGCCAGCAGCTTAGTGCCAGGCACAGATACGCAGTATTTT.

This chain connects TRBV12-3 or TRBV12-4 to TRBJ1-6; tentatively, D is TRBD1 (6 bases). Trimming removed 5 bases from V and 9 bases from J, with 11 bases in between. This CDR3 comprises 13 residues. Here the CDR3 DNA reads TGTGCCAGCAGTCTACGACAGGCTTCACCCCTCCACTTT. This gives the protein CASSLRQASPLHF.

J is TRBJ1-1 and V is TRBV7-9; D not certain. The germline V gene encodes CDR1 SEHNR and CDR2 FQNEAQ (reference sequence). The CDR3 extends over 15 amino acids. Deletions cut 1 base from V and 3 bases from J, with 12 bases between. This chain's CDR3 is CASSLGSGFHTEAFF. As DNA, the CDR3 is TGTGCCAGCAGCTTAGGTAGCGGGTTTCACACTGAAGCTTTCTTT. Based on the CDR3 plus reference TRBV7-9 and TRBJ1-1, the full variable domain is DTGVSQNPRHKITKRGQNVTFRCDPISEHNRLYWYRQTLGQGPEFLTYFQNEAQLEKSRLLSDRFSAERPKGSFSTLEIQRTEQGDSAMYLCASSLGSGFHTEAFFGQGTRLTVV.